A selection of T cell receptor beta chains follows, all from one sample in a study of blood T cell repertoires in COVID-19. The assay was immunoSEQ multiplex PCR, and TCRdb's table has in-frame clones only and misses some. This table has some 190,000 clones, about 80% appearing once. The source material was PBMCs or T cells enriched from blood (not recorded which). These receptors were collected from a man aged 60 to 75 who had been exposed to COVID-19. The CDR3 runs from the conserved cysteine through the conserved F or W. A D gene is named only where the DNA matches it firmly. Part of the rows lack a size; the others show once, few, many or a class for expanded clones.

V gene: TRBV27
J gene: TRBJ2-7
clone size: NA
D gene: TRBD2
CDR3 DNA: TGTGCCAGCAGTCCAGGGACTAGCATTTCCTACGAGCAGTACTTC
CDR3 protein: CASSPGTSISYEQYF

V gene: TRBV12-3/TRBV12-4
J gene: TRBJ1-5
clone size: NA
D gene: NA
CDR3 DNA: TGTGCCAGCAGACTGACAGAGAATCAGCCCCAGCATTTT
CDR3 protein: CASRLTENQPQHF

V gene: TRBV5-1
J gene: TRBJ2-1
clone size: NA
D gene: TRBD2
CDR3 DNA: TGCGCCAGCAGCTTGGTGGGGACTAGCGGTGGGGATGAGCAGTTCTTC
CDR3 protein: CASSLVGTSGGDEQFF

V gene: TRBV7-2
J gene: TRBJ2-3
clone size: NA
D gene: TRBD2
CDR3 DNA: TGTGCCAGCAGCAAGACTAGCGGGAGTGGAGATACGCAGTATTTT
CDR3 protein: CASSKTSGSGDTQYF

V gene: TRBV5-6
J gene: TRBJ1-4
clone size: NA
D gene: TRBD1
CDR3 DNA: TGTGCCAGCAGCTTGGGAGGGGGCTCGGTTGAAAAACTGTTTTTT
CDR3 protein: CASSLGGGSVEKLFF

V gene: TRBV5-1
J gene: TRBJ2-3
clone size: NA
D gene: TRBD2
CDR3 DNA: TGCGCCAGCCGTCAGACTAGCGGCACAGATACGCAGTATTTT
CDR3 protein: CASRQTSGTDTQYF

V gene: TRBV6-2/TRBV6-3
J gene: TRBJ1-1
clone size: NA
D gene: TRBD1
CDR3 DNA: TGTGCCAGCAGCGTGACAGGGATTAACACTGAAGCTTTCTTT
CDR3 protein: CASSVTGINTEAFF

V gene: TRBV7-8
J gene: TRBJ2-7
clone size: NA
D gene: TRBD2
CDR3 DNA: TGTGCCAGCAGCAGATTTAGCGGGGTGAGAAACGAGCAGTACTTC
CDR3 protein: CASSRFSGVRNEQYF

V gene: TRBV28
J gene: TRBJ2-5
clone size: few
D gene: TRBD2
CDR3 DNA: TGTGCCAGCAGCCCTTTGGCGGGAGGGATGTACCAAGAGACCCAGTACTTC
CDR3 protein: CASSPLAGGMYQETQYF

V gene: TRBV7-9
J gene: TRBJ1-4
clone size: few
D gene: NA
CDR3 DNA: TGTGCCAGCAGCTTAGGACCCAAACGGGAGGAAAAACTGTTTTTT
CDR3 protein: CASSLGPKREEKLFF

V gene: TRBV6-7
J gene: TRBJ1-5
clone size: NA
D gene: NA
CDR3 DNA: TGTGCCAGCAGCAGCGAACAGGGTCTAAGCAATCAGCCCCAGCATTTT
CDR3 protein: CASSSEQGLSNQPQHF

V gene: TRBV28
J gene: TRBJ1-2
clone size: NA
D gene: NA
CDR3 DNA: TGTGCCAGCAGTTTAGTGGGCTCCTATGGCTACACCTTC
CDR3 protein: CASSLVGSYGYTF

V gene: TRBV6-5
J gene: TRBJ2-1
clone size: NA
D gene: NA
CDR3 DNA: TGTGCCAGCAGTTACTCAACTCTCTCCTACAATGAGCAGTTCTTC
CDR3 protein: CASSYSTLSYNEQFF

V gene: TRBV5-4
J gene: TRBJ2-7
clone size: NA
D gene: TRBD2
CDR3 DNA: TGTGCCAGCAGCCCGACTAGCGGGTTCCACGAGCAGTACTTC
CDR3 protein: CASSPTSGFHEQYF

V gene: TRBV3-1/TRBV3-2
J gene: TRBJ1-2
clone size: NA
D gene: TRBD1
CDR3 DNA: TGTGCCAGCAGACCCGGGACAGCTAACTATGGCTACACCTTC
CDR3 protein: CASRPGTANYGYTF

V gene: TRBV24-1
J gene: TRBJ2-1
clone size: NA
D gene: TRBD2
CDR3 DNA: TGTGCCACCAGTCGGTCTAGCGGGAGCTCCTACAATGAGCAGTTCTTC
CDR3 protein: CATSRSSGSSYNEQFF

V gene: TRBV5-5
J gene: TRBJ1-2
clone size: NA
D gene: NA
CDR3 DNA: TGTGCCAGCAGCTTTGGTCGCCGGAACTATGGCTACACCTTC
CDR3 protein: CASSFGRRNYGYTF

V gene: TRBV10-1
J gene: TRBJ2-1
clone size: NA
D gene: TRBD2
CDR3 DNA: TGCGCCAGCAGTGAGGACCCGACTAGCGGGAGAGGGAGAGAAAAGTTCTTC
CDR3 protein: CASSEDPTSGRGREKFF

V gene: TRBV7-9
J gene: TRBJ1-2
clone size: many
D gene: NA
CDR3 DNA: TGTGCCAGCAGCCTTACTCCCAGGGACACACGCGGCTACACCTTC
CDR3 protein: CASSLTPRDTRGYTF

V gene: TRBV5-6
J gene: TRBJ1-2
clone size: NA
D gene: NA
CDR3 DNA: TGTGCCAGCAGAATTTCGGCAGACTACTATGGCTACACCTTC
CDR3 protein: CASRISADYYGYTF

V gene: TRBV19
J gene: TRBJ1-3
clone size: NA
D gene: NA
CDR3 DNA: TGTGCCAGTAGTCCCAGGGGCTCTGGAAACACCATATATTTT
CDR3 protein: CASSPRGSGNTIYF

V gene: TRBV7-2
J gene: TRBJ2-3
clone size: NA
D gene: TRBD2
CDR3 DNA: TGTGCCAGCAGCCCCCAAAGCGGGAGGTCTGCAGATACGCAGTATTTT
CDR3 protein: CASSPQSGRSADTQYF

V gene: TRBV6-7
J gene: TRBJ2-3
clone size: NA
D gene: TRBD1
CDR3 DNA: TGTGCCAGCAGCATTCCGGGGACAGCCTACACAGATACGCAGTATTTT
CDR3 protein: CASSIPGTAYTDTQYF

V gene: TRBV7-9
J gene: TRBJ1-2
clone size: NA
D gene: NA
CDR3 DNA: TGTGCCAGCAGCCCGGAGGGGGGGGGCTACACCTTC
CDR3 protein: CASSPEGGGYTF

V gene: TRBV11-2
J gene: TRBJ2-7
clone size: medium-sized
D gene: TRBD1
CDR3 DNA: TGTGCCAGCAGCTTAGTGTCCGGGACAGGGGTCCCCTACGAGCAGTACTTC
CDR3 protein: CASSLVSGTGVPYEQYF

V gene: TRBV19
J gene: TRBJ2-6
clone size: few
D gene: TRBD2
CDR3 DNA: TGTGCCAGCGAAGCGGGAGCTGGGGCCAACGTCCTGACTTTC
CDR3 protein: CASEAGAGANVLTF

V gene: TRBV19
J gene: TRBJ2-3
clone size: many
D gene: TRBD2
CDR3 DNA: TGTGCCAGTAGTCTCTCGGGACTAGCGGGCGGACTACTTCCAGATACGCAGTATTTT
CDR3 protein: CASSLSGLAGGLLPDTQYF

V gene: TRBV30
J gene: TRBJ2-7
clone size: NA
D gene: TRBD2
CDR3 DNA: TGTGCCTGGAGCGCCCCGGGACTAACTTCCTACGAGCAGTACTTC
CDR3 protein: CAWSAPGLTSYEQYF

V gene: TRBV30
J gene: TRBJ1-5
clone size: NA
D gene: NA
CDR3 DNA: TGTGCCTGGAGAGGAGACAGGCCAAATCAGCCCCAGCATTTT
CDR3 protein: CAWRGDRPNQPQHF

V gene: TRBV23-1
J gene: TRBJ1-2
clone size: NA
D gene: NA
CDR3 DNA: TGCGCCTTCAGGGATGGCTATGGCTACACCTTC
CDR3 protein: CAFRDGYGYTF

V gene: TRBV11-3
J gene: TRBJ2-3
clone size: NA
D gene: TRBD2
CDR3 DNA: TGTGCCAGCAGCTCCGGGGTAGCGGGAACTACAGATACGCAGTATTTT
CDR3 protein: CASSSGVAGTTDTQYF

V gene: TRBV5-1
J gene: TRBJ2-7
clone size: NA
D gene: NA
CDR3 DNA: TGCGCCAGCAGCTTGGGGGGGCGCGAGCAGTACTTC
CDR3 protein: CASSLGGREQYF

V gene: TRBV5-1
J gene: TRBJ2-3
clone size: NA
D gene: TRBD2
CDR3 DNA: TGCGCCAGCAGCCTCGAGACTAGCGGGAGAGGGGATACGCAGTATTTT
CDR3 protein: CASSLETSGRGDTQYF

V gene: TRBV11-2
J gene: TRBJ2-2
clone size: NA
D gene: NA
CDR3 DNA: TGTGCCAGCAGCTTAAGGAACAGGAACACCGGGGAGCTGTTTTTT
CDR3 protein: CASSLRNRNTGELFF

V gene: TRBV27
J gene: TRBJ2-1
clone size: NA
D gene: TRBD2
CDR3 DNA: TGTGCCAGCAAGCGGGGGAGGGGCGTTCCCTACAATGAGCAGTTCTTC
CDR3 protein: CASKRGRGVPYNEQFF

V gene: TRBV29-1
J gene: TRBJ1-1
clone size: NA
D gene: TRBD1
CDR3 DNA: TGCAGCGTGACGACAGGGCAATTCACTGAAGCTTTCTTT
CDR3 protein: CSVTTGQFTEAFF

V gene: TRBV28
J gene: TRBJ2-5
clone size: NA
D gene: TRBD2
CDR3 DNA: TGTGCCAGCAGTCGTCCGGGACTAGCGGGAGGGGCAGAGACCCAGTACTTC
CDR3 protein: CASSRPGLAGGAETQYF

V gene: TRBV3-1/TRBV3-2
J gene: TRBJ1-1
clone size: NA
D gene: TRBD1
CDR3 DNA: TGTGCCAGCAGCCAATGGGGTCATCAGGGGGACACTGAAGCTTTCTTT
CDR3 protein: CASSQWGHQGDTEAFF

V gene: TRBV6-5
J gene: TRBJ2-7
clone size: NA
D gene: TRBD2
CDR3 DNA: TGTGCCAGCAGTTCGCAGACTAGCGGGGGCTACGAGCAGTACTTC
CDR3 protein: CASSSQTSGGYEQYF

V gene: TRBV5-1
J gene: TRBJ1-3
clone size: NA
D gene: NA
CDR3 DNA: TGCGCCAGCAACGAGGGCACATCCTCTGGAAACACCATATATTTT
CDR3 protein: CASNEGTSSGNTIYF

V gene: TRBV5-6
J gene: TRBJ1-3
clone size: NA
D gene: NA
CDR3 DNA: TGTGCCAGCAGCTTACAGGGATCCGGAAACACCATATATTTT
CDR3 protein: CASSLQGSGNTIYF

V gene: TRBV6-2/TRBV6-3
J gene: TRBJ2-1
clone size: NA
D gene: NA
CDR3 DNA: TGTGCCAGCAGTTACGCAGGGTCCGGCAATGAGCAGTTCTTC
CDR3 protein: CASSYAGSGNEQFF

V gene: TRBV5-1
J gene: TRBJ2-2
clone size: NA
D gene: NA
CDR3 DNA: TGCGCCAGCAGCCCCGGGGCGAACACCGGGGAGCTGTTTTTT
CDR3 protein: CASSPGANTGELFF

V gene: TRBV2
J gene: TRBJ1-4
clone size: NA
D gene: NA
CDR3 DNA: TGTGCCAGCCGGTCCCCGCTTAACGAAAAACTGTTTTTT
CDR3 protein: CASRSPLNEKLFF

V gene: TRBV7-9
J gene: TRBJ2-5
clone size: many
D gene: TRBD2
CDR3 DNA: TGTGCCAGCAGTCAAAGTAGCGGGGCCTACCAAGAGACCCAGTACTTC
CDR3 protein: CASSQSSGAYQETQYF

V gene: TRBV29-1
J gene: TRBJ1-1
clone size: NA
D gene: TRBD1
CDR3 DNA: TGCAGCGTGCAGGACAGGAAGAACACTGAAGCTTTCTTT
CDR3 protein: CSVQDRKNTEAFF

V gene: TRBV18
J gene: TRBJ2-5
clone size: NA
D gene: NA
CDR3 DNA: TGTGCCAGCTCCGGAGGAGGATCAGAGACCCAGTACTTC
CDR3 protein: CASSGGGSETQYF

V gene: TRBV20-1
J gene: TRBJ1-3
clone size: NA
D gene: TRBD1
CDR3 DNA: TGCAGTGCTAGTATAACAGGGGGCATTGACACCATATATTTT
CDR3 protein: CSASITGGIDTIYF

V gene: TRBV4-1
J gene: TRBJ1-3
clone size: NA
D gene: TRBD1
CDR3 DNA: TGCGCCAGCAGCTCCCCGGACAGGGCTGGAAACACCATATATTTT
CDR3 protein: CASSSPDRAGNTIYF

V gene: TRBV5-1
J gene: TRBJ1-6
clone size: NA
D gene: TRBD1
CDR3 DNA: TGCGCCAGCAGCACCGGGGACAGGGAGGATTCACCCCTCCACTTT
CDR3 protein: CASSTGDREDSPLHF

V gene: TRBV6-1
J gene: TRBJ2-7
clone size: NA
D gene: TRBD1
CDR3 DNA: TGTGCCAGCAGTGAACTGGGACAGGGAAGAACCGAGCAGTACTTC
CDR3 protein: CASSELGQGRTEQYF